The 27 T cell receptor beta chains below were found in one sample sequenced in a study of cytomegalovirus exposure and HLA in healthy donors (dated by TCRdb to between 2016 and 2019). The library was obtained by the immunoSEQ multiplex PCR assay. A mixture of 60 forward primers for TCR Vbeta segments and 13 reverse primers for TCR Jbeta segments was used in the multiplex PCR. TCRdb stores this immuneACCESS table with in-frame sequences only. Part of the clones is absent; in the studies checked, under half of the shortfall reflects unresolved V genes, and no reason is known for the rest. The sample table holds 150,000 to 200,000 clones, of which 60% to 80% were seen once. The top ten clones comprise just under 6.5% of the sample. The material sequenced was PBMCs. These receptors all come from a man between 40 and 49 years old in good health and CMV-seropositive.

The chain recombines TRBV2 with TRBJ2-5; the D gene is possibly TRBD2 (5 bases). V was trimmed by 2 bases and J by 5 bases, leaving 9 bases between them. The germline V gene has CDR1 SNHLY and CDR2 FYNNEI. The CDR3 is made up of 13 amino acids. CDR3 coding DNA: TGTGCCAGCAGTGAATTGGAGGCGGAGACCCAGTACTTC. This gives the protein CASSELEAETQYF.

The chain is built from TRBV28 and TRBJ1-5, with no clear D. The CDR3 spans 14 residues. Trimming shortened V by 2 bases and J by 3 bases, and 8 bases separated the two germline ends. The germline V gene has CDR1 MDHEN and CDR2 SYDVKM. In DNA form, the CDR3 reads TGTGCCAGCAGTTTACTGACAAACAATCAGCCCCAGCATTTT. The encoded protein is CASSLLTNNQPQHF.

The chain carries TRBV28 and TRBJ2-7, with 12 bases fitting TRBD1. There are 13 residues in the CDR3. Germline V CDR1 and CDR2: MDHEN, SYDVKM. The V gene end was trimmed by 6 bases and the J gene end by 6 bases; junction bases not matched to a gene: 3. Here the CDR3 DNA reads TGTGCCAGCAGGGGGGGACAGGGGGCCGAGCAGTACTTC. This codes for CASRGGQGAEQYF.

V usage is TRBV5-1 and J usage is TRBJ2-1; maybe TRBD2 (6 bases). The CDR3 consists of 14 residues. V lost 4 bases, J lost 8 bases, and 16 bases lay in between. Germline V gives CDR1 SGHRS, CDR2 YFSETQ. The CDR3 sequence is CASSTTEGFDEQFF. The CDR3 DNA sequence: TGCGCCAGCAGCACCACGGAGGGGTTCGATGAGCAGTTCTTC.

The rearrangement links TRBV7-9 to TRBJ2-2; 14 bases map to TRBD2. CDR1 is SEHNR, CDR2 FQNEAQ, per germline (reference sequence). J gave up 1 base and V 4 bases, and 5 bases lay outside the gene matches. The CDR3 consists of 18 residues. The CDR3 DNA follows: TGTGCCAGCAGCTGGCGACTAGCGGGAGGGGGGAACACCGGGGAGCTGTTTTTT. Translated: CASSWRLAGGGNTGELFF.

The chain has TRBV27 and TRBJ2-7, with a weak D call TRBD1 (6 bases). Per the germline V gene, CDR1 is MNHEY and CDR2 is SMNVEV (reference sequence). The CDR3 sequence is 17 residues long. V gave up 2 bases and J gave up 6 bases, with 23 bases separating them. The CDR3 DNA sequence: TGTGCCAGCAGTTTACGACTCACAGGGCGACTCCCTTCCGAGCAGTACTTC. This gives the protein CASSLRLTGRLPSEQYF.

The rearrangement joins TRBV6-1 to TRBJ2-1; TRBD2 matches at 8 bases. This CDR3 spans 15 amino acids. Trimming took 3 bases from V and 8 from J; bases not matched to a gene: 9. CDR1 MNHNS and CDR2 SASEGT come from the germline V gene. The CDR3 reads CASSEQAGDFHEQFF. In DNA, the CDR3 is TGTGCCAGCAGTGAGCAAGCGGGAGATTTCCATGAGCAGTTCTTC.

This clone has a single count. The chain joins TRBV7-9 to TRBJ2-3; D is unresolved. Per germline, CDR1 SEHNR and CDR2 FQNEAQ (reference sequence). Trimming cost V 5 bases and J 2 bases, with 17 bases left between them. The CDR3 runs 16 residues. The CDR3 DNA reads as TGTGCCAGCAGCCCCTTATTGGCGGCGCTCACAGATACGCAGTATTTT. Translating it yields CASSPLLAALTDTQYF.

The V call is TRBV5-4, the J call TRBJ2-3, with a possible D match to TRBD2 (5 bases). The V end lost 0 bases, the J end lost 2 bases, and 10 bases lay between the germline ends. Germline loops: CDR1 SGHNT, CDR2 YYREEE (reference sequence). The CDR3 consists of 15 residues. DNA of the CDR3: TGTGCCAGCAGCTTGGGAGGGCTTATCACAGATACGCAGTATTTT. This gives the protein CASSLGGLITDTQYF.

V is TRBV7-9 and J is TRBJ2-1; D gene uncertain. Germline-derived CDR1 and CDR2 are SEHNR and FQNEAQ (reference sequence). The CDR3 is 14 residues long. V was cut by 1 base and J by 10 bases, with 14 bases left in between. The CDR3, as DNA: TGTGCCAGCAGCTTAGTTCCCGGTCCTAGGGAGCAGTTCTTC. Encoded protein: CASSLVPGPREQFF.

This chain uses TRBV10-2 with TRBJ1-2, with 10 bases aligning to TRBD1. The length of the CDR3 is 19 residues. The germline CDR1 and CDR2 sequences are WSHSY and SAAADI. V dropped 2 bases and J dropped 4; count of bases not matched to a gene: 16. The CDR3 loop is CASSEGVRDRGQGRYGYTF. CDR3 bases: TGCGCCAGCAGTGAGGGGGTACGGGACAGGGGACAAGGTCGCTATGGCTACACCTTC.

This rearrangement joins TRBV21-1 to TRBJ2-3; the D call TRBD2 from the table was never checked on the DNA. TRBV21-1 is recorded as a pseudogene. There are 17 residues in the CDR3. CDR3: CASSKAGLAGVTDTQYF. In DNA, the CDR3 is TGTGCCAGCAGCAAAGCTGGACTAGCGGGAGTCACAGATACGCAGTATTTT.

Turning to this clone: One end of the junction is discordant with germline, which a read error may explain. The chain employs TRBV28 and TRBJ2-6, with D possibly TRBD1 on 5 matching bases. The CDR3 has 14 residues. Germline assignment: CDR1 MDHEN and CDR2 SYDVKM. CDR3 residues: CATNRRSGANGLTF. The CDR3 bases are TGTGCCACCAACAGGCGCTCTGGGGCCAACGGCCTGACTTTC.

The gene calls are TRBV4-1 and TRBJ1-1; D is undetermined. Trimming took 3 bases from V and 6 from J, leaving 8 bases between them. Per the germline V gene, CDR1 is MGHRA and CDR2 is YSYEKL. There are 12 residues in the CDR3. The CDR3 DNA is TGCGCCAGCAGCCATTTAACAGCTGAAGCTTTCTTT. The encoded protein is CASSHLTAEAFF.

The chain joins TRBV5-6 to TRBJ2-2, with D perhaps matching TRBD2 (6 bases). Trimming removed 2 bases from V and 5 bases from J, with 13 bases in between. The germline gives CDR1 SGHDT, CDR2 YYEEEE. The CDR3 length is 15 residues. The DNA for the CDR3 is TGTGCCAGCAGCTTCCCGCCCCGGGAGACCGGGGAGCTGTTTTTT. Encoded protein: CASSFPPRETGELFF.

This chain connects TRBV19 to TRBJ2-5, with 9 bases identical to TRBD1. Germline CDR1 is LNHDA and CDR2 is SQIVND (reference sequence). Germline trimming cut 5 bases from V and 5 bases from J; bases unmatched to any gene: 15. The CDR3 is made up of 17 amino acids. CDR3 sequence: CASSLYGGQGRMETQYF. The CDR3, as DNA: TGTGCCAGTAGTCTTTACGGGGGACAGGGTAGAATGGAGACCCAGTACTTC. The variable domain in full, with the rest retrieved from reference TRBV19 and TRBJ2-5, is DGGITQSPKYLFRKEGQNVTLSCEQNLNHDAMYWYRQDPGQGLRLIYYSQIVNDFQKGDIAEGYSVSREKKESFPLTVTSAQKNPTAFYLCASSLYGGQGRMETQYFGPGTRLLVL.

This clone was detected once. J is TRBJ1-5 and V is TRBV5-1, with TRBD1 matching 9 bases. Unmatched junction bases numbered 3, after V lost 4 bases and J lost 1 base. The CDR3 runs to 15 residues. The V gene's germline CDR1 is SGHRS and CDR2 YFSETQ. DNA for the CDR3: TGCGCCAGCAGCCAACAGGGGGCAAGCAATCAGCCCCAGCATTTT. It encodes CASSQQGASNQPQHF.

The chain joins TRBV9 to TRBJ2-5; D may be TRBD2 (6 bases). V lost 0 bases to trimming and J lost 2 bases, with 14 bases between them. CDR3 length: 16 residues. Germline V gene sequence: CDR1 SGDLS, CDR2 YYNGEE. The CDR3 is CASSVGGAGIQETQYF. The CDR3 region has the DNA TGTGCCAGCAGCGTAGGCGGGGCGGGAATACAAGAGACCCAGTACTTC. The full variable domain, in which reference TRBV9 and TRBJ2-5 provide the parts outside the CDR3, is DSGVTQTPKHLITATGQRVTLRCSPRSGDLSVYWYQQSLDQGLQFLIQYYNGEERAKGNILERFSAQQFPDLHSELNLSSLELGDSALYFCASSVGGAGIQETQYFGPGTRLLVL.

This clone came up a few times. The rearrangement uses TRBV7-2 and TRBJ1-1; D remains ambiguous. This CDR3 region has 19 residues. The germline gives CDR1 SGHTA, CDR2 FQGNSA. V was pared by 5 bases and J by 0 bases, with 25 bases between. CDR3 residues: CASSPGLASGRIMNTEAFF. The CDR3 DNA sequence: TGTGCCAGCAGCCCAGGCCTGGCTTCAGGAAGAATCATGAACACTGAAGCTTTCTTT.

The chain carries TRBV27 and TRBJ1-5; the D is unclear. The ends were cut back, 6 bases at V and 3 bases at J, with 6 bases in the middle. Germline CDR1 MNHEY, CDR2 SMNVEV (reference sequence). This CDR3 is built from 12 residues. This chain's CDR3 is CASSLYNQPQHF. DNA for the CDR3: TGTGCCAGCAGCCTCTACAATCAGCCCCAGCATTTT.

This rearrangement joins TRBV6-1 to TRBJ2-7; 8 bases are shared with TRBD1. Per germline, CDR1 MNHNS and CDR2 SASEGT. This CDR3 is 13 amino acids long. V lost 7 bases and J lost 6; bases outside the gene matches: 8. The CDR3 is CASTPDRVGEQYF. The CDR3 nucleotides are TGTGCCAGCACTCCGGACAGGGTGGGCGAGCAGTACTTC.

The chain employs TRBV14 and TRBJ1-1; 8 nucleotides match TRBD1. Looked up from germline, CDR1 is SGHDN and CDR2 is FVKESK. The CDR3 extends over 14 amino acids. With V trimmed by 4 bases and J by 7 bases, 8 bases remained unmatched. The CDR3 sequence is CASSPRTGRGEAFF. DNA for the CDR3: TGTGCCAGCAGCCCGCGGACAGGGAGAGGTGAAGCTTTCTTT.

The chain joins TRBV6-1 to TRBJ1-5, with D possibly being TRBD1 (6 bases). CDR1 and CDR2 from the germline V gene are MNHNS and SASEGT. The CDR3 has 14 residues. Trimming removed 7 bases from V and 0 bases from J, with 10 bases in between. The CDR3: CASTRQASNQPQHF. The CDR3 DNA is TGTGCCAGCACTCGACAGGCTAGCAATCAGCCCCAGCATTTT.

This clone occurred once. This chain uses TRBV5-4 with TRBJ2-1; D uncertain. There are 14 residues in the CDR3. Trimming stripped 4 bases from V and 8 bases from J, with 16 bases between. CDR1 is SGHNT and CDR2 is YYREEE in the germline V gene (reference sequence). The CDR3 region is CASSPSPREDEQFF. CDR3 DNA: TGTGCCAGCAGCCCTTCCCCCCGTGAGGATGAGCAGTTCTTC.

The chain is built from TRBV6-6 and TRBJ1-1, with D possibly TRBD1 on 5 matching bases. With 0 bases removed from V and 1 base from J, the gap between germline ends came to 6 bases. CDR3 length equals 14 residues. Germline loops: CDR1 MNHNY, CDR2 SVGAGI (reference sequence). The CDR3 protein is CASSYSQGNTEAFF. CDR3 bases: TGTGCCAGCAGTTACTCGCAGGGGAACACTGAAGCTTTCTTT.

This sequence joins TRBV5-1 and TRBJ1-4, with 7 positions matching TRBD1. The CDR3 runs to 16 residues. J was trimmed by 7 bases and V by 4 bases; bases with no gene match: 13. Germline CDR1 reads SGHRS; CDR2 reads YFSETQ. This CDR3 is CASSTGQERTGEKLFF. The CDR3 region has the DNA TGCGCCAGCAGCACAGGACAGGAGAGGACAGGTGAAAAACTGTTTTTT.

This chain connects TRBV19 to TRBJ2-1, with TRBD1 matching 7 bases. Germline V gene lookup returns CDR1 LNHDA and CDR2 SQIVND (reference sequence). After removal of 1 base from V and 4 bases from J, the junction contained 7 bases not matched to a gene. This CDR3 is 16 amino acids long. The CDR3 nucleotides are TGTGCCAGTAGTATAGGAGCTGGGACAGCTTACAATGAGCAGTTCTTC. The encoded protein is CASSIGAGTAYNEQFF.